This T cell receptor beta chain came from a study of tumor-infiltrating lymphocytes in primary liver carcinoma. For the study at large: The study included patients who were men and women aged 30 to 69 years. Samples gave roughly 3.65 to 8 million productive TCRbeta reads, similar across tissue types. Study-wide findings and caveats: Researchers found tumor-adjacent and tumor-blood pairs overlapped less than tumor region pairs.

On this clonotype itself: Its target is unknown. Possible read error: a much larger clone is one base away.

The CDR3 spans 13 residues. V was clipped by 4 bases and J by 9 bases, with 17 bases between them. The germline CDR1 and CDR2 sequences are SGHNT and YYREEE (reference sequence). From roughly 470 ng total RNA, TCR beta cDNA was generated with a primer in the constant region. Sequencing libraries for TCR beta derived from three nested multiplex PCR rounds that used slightly modified ARM-PCR. The first two PCR rounds used TRBV1-TRBV30 primers with a Cbeta primer, roughly 10 cycles each. TCRdb re-derived calls from the multiplex PCR reads in MiXCR, one entry per CDR3 protein. The sample lists 90,000 to 150,000 distinct CDR3 sequences, nearly 70% occurring once. Co-extraction yielded RNA and DNA from around 20-30 mg of unsorted bulk tissue. Through surgical resection, the patients' primary liver carcinoma was treated.

The chain has TRBV5-4 and TRBJ2-7, with D perhaps TRBD2 (6 bases). This TCR was sampled from a woman aged 60-75 years with primary liver carcinoma and hepatitis B virus infection. The sample consisted of tumor-adjacent normal liver tissue. The chain's CDR3 is CASSEGLKGMQYF. The DNA of the CDR3 is TGTGCCAGCAGCGAGGGACTCAAAGGAATGCAGTACTTC.